This T cell receptor (beta chain) was obtained from a study of identical twins. This clonotype was recorded at least ten times. Its antigen is currently unknown. Study-wide findings and caveats: Clonotypes of the beta chain that were abundant in cord blood carried fewer insertions (memory repertoires showed none).

TCRdb re-called the 5' RACE reads through MiXCR, storing one row per CDR3 protein. The data hold around 220,000 distinct CDR3 sequences, with about 11% observed a single time. The sequenced sample consisted of memory T cells sorted from blood. This TCR was recovered from a man in his forties or fifties in good health.

The CDR3 DNA reads as TGTGCCAGCAGCTGGGACCGAAACCCTTCTAACTATGGCTACACCTTC. Translation: CASSWDRNPSNYGYTF. The chain couples TRBV5-5 to TRBJ1-2; TRBD1 might be the D (5 bases). Germline V lookup: CDR1 SGHKS, CDR2 YYEKEE (reference sequence). V was shortened by 3 bases and J by 0 bases, with 15 bases between the two germline ends. The CDR3 spans 16 residues.